This paragraph reports one TCR beta chain. CDR3 length: 12 amino acids. V was cut by 1 base and J by 8 bases, with 6 bases left in between. Germline V lookup: CDR1 LGHDT, CDR2 YNNKEL (reference sequence). The sample comes from a study of blood T cell repertoires in COVID-19. Across the study: COVID-19 samples collected from the United States, Italy and Spain covered acute and convalescent phases. In each case, the material was cDNA or gDNA derived from T cells, B-cell-depleted T cells, or PBMCs.

Under the authors' procedure: Estimation of nucleated cell counts was performed using reference gene primer amplification. Produced via immunoSEQ multiplex PCR; TCRdb's table is partial and in-frame only. Clone size and V and J calls were adopted from that table, with D and trimming inferred from the DNA. This sample has around 61,000 clones, with roughly three quarters found just once. The TCR originated in a man of 80 years or more with acute or convalescent COVID-19. Sequenced input: peripheral blood. The rearrangement links TRBV3-1 (or the pseudogene TRBV3-2) to TRBJ1-3; D might be TRBD1 (5 bases). The CDR3 DNA sequence: TGTGCCAGCAGCCAAGCGGGGGACACCATATATTTT. This encodes CASSQAGDTIYF.